This T cell receptor beta chain is drawn from a study of T cell responses to AZD1222 COVID-19 vaccine. Regarding the study as a whole: Epitopes outside B.1.351 and B.1.1.7 mutated regions reportedly drew nearly half of spike TCRs.

Repertoires were generated with immunoSEQ multiplex PCR, while TCRdb's copy carries only in-frame clones and drops some. The repertoire holds about 140,000 clones, 75% to 95% seen once, with about 3.5% in the top ten. Note on this clone: Its antigen is still unknown.

This TCR was recovered from an adult in good health. This specimen consisted of peripheral blood, obtained on day 0 of AZD1222 vaccination.

Here the CDR3 DNA reads TGTGCCAGCAGCCTGGGACTAGCCAACTACAATGAGCAGTTCTTC. Protein sequence: CASSLGLANYNEQFF. This rearrangement joins TRBV7-2 to TRBJ2-1, with 9 bases lining up with TRBD2. The CDR3 extends over 15 amino acids. The V gene end was trimmed by 5 bases and the J gene end by 3 bases; junction bases not matched to a gene: 5. The germline V gene has CDR1 SGHTA and CDR2 FQGNSA.